These 6 T cell receptor beta chains were all obtained from the same sample, sequenced in a study of blood T cell repertoires in COVID-19. Method: immunoSEQ multiplex PCR; TCRdb's copy keeps in-frame clones and lacks some. The sample comprises some 130,000 clones, about nine tenths of which are singletons, and less than 5% rests with the top ten. Sequenced input: peripheral blood. The receptors originated from a man aged 60 to 69 with COVID-19, enrolled during active disease.

This clone was observed once. V usage is TRBV2 and J usage is TRBJ2-7, with 7 nucleotides matching TRBD1. CDR1 and CDR2 (germline): SNHLY, FYNNEI. Losses at the gene ends were 5 bases for V and 3 bases for J; bases not matched to a gene: 4. This CDR3 comprises 13 residues. This chain's CDR3 is CASSPGQIYEQYF. The CDR3, as DNA: TGTGCCAGCAGTCCGGGACAGATCTACGAGCAGTACTTC.

The chain combines TRBV11-3 with TRBJ1-1; D ambiguous. The CDR3 consists of 14 residues. V lost 3 bases and J 4 bases, leaving 12 bases between the germline ends. Germline V gene lookup returns CDR1 SGHNT and CDR2 YENEEA. DNA for the CDR3: TGTGCCAGCAGCTTGGGAGGGTGGGGCACTGAAGCTTTCTTT. Protein product: CASSLGGWGTEAFF. The complete variable domain, with remaining parts taken from reference TRBV11-3 and TRBJ1-1, reads EAGVVQSPRYKIIEKKQPVAFWCNPISGHNTLYWYLQNLGQGPELLIRYENEEAVDDSQLPKDRFSAERLKGVDSTLKIQPAELGDSAVYLCASSLGGWGTEAFFGQGTRLTVV.

This clone was detected only once. This sequence joins TRBV6-6 and TRBJ2-1; no reliable D call. CDR1 is MNHNY, CDR2 SVGAGI, per germline (reference sequence). V lost 0 bases and J 0 bases, leaving 6 bases between the germline ends. The CDR3 covers 15 residues. The CDR3 sequence: CASSYSVSSYNEQFF. The DNA for the CDR3 is TGTGCCAGCAGTTACTCCGTGAGCTCCTACAATGAGCAGTTCTTC.

The chain has TRBV5-1 and TRBJ1-4; possibly TRBD1 for D (5 bases). The V end lost 3 bases, the J end lost 8 bases, and 17 bases lay between the germline ends. Germline CDR1 and CDR2: SGHRS and YFSETQ. The CDR3 has 15 amino acids. The CDR3: CASSSQGGREEKLFF. Written as DNA, the CDR3 is TGCGCCAGCAGCTCGCAGGGTGGTCGAGAAGAAAAACTGTTTTTT.

The gene calls are TRBV5-8 and TRBJ2-2; no firm D call. V gave up 4 bases and J gave up 5 bases, with 12 bases separating them. Per the germline V gene, CDR1 is SGHTS and CDR2 is YDEGEE. The CDR3 sequence is 14 residues long. The CDR3 is CASSPRKETGELFF. The CDR3, as DNA: TGTGCCAGCAGCCCACGGAAGGAGACCGGGGAGCTGTTTTTT. Filled out from reference TRBV5-8 and TRBJ2-2, the complete variable domain reads EAGVTQSPTHLIKTRGQQATLRCSPISGHTSVYWYQQALGLGLQFLLWYDEGEERNRGNFPPRFSGRQFPNYSSELNVNALELEDSALYLCASSPRKETGELFFGEGSRLTVL.

This chain joins TRBV3-1 (or the pseudogene TRBV3-2) and TRBJ1-6, with 7 bases that match TRBD1. The CDR3 length is 14 residues. After removal of 5 bases from V and 11 bases from J, the junction contained 9 bases not matched to a gene. The germline gives CDR1 LGHDT, CDR2 YNNKEL (reference sequence). The CDR3 coding sequence is TGTGCCAGCAGCGCCGACAGGGTTCAGACACCCCTCCACTTT. It encodes CASSADRVQTPLHF.